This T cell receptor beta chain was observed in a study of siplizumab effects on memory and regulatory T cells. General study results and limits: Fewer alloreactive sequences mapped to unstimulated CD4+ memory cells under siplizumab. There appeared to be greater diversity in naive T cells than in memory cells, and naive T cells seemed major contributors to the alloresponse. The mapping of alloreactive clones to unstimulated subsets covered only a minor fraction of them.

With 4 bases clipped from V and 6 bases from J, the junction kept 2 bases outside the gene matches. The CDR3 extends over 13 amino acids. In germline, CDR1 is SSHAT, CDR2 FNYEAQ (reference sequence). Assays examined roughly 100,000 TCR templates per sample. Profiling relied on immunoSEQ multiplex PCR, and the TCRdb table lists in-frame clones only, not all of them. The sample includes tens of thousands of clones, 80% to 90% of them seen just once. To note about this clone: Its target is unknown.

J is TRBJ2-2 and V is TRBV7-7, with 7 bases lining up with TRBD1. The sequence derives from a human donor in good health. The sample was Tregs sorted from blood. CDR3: CASSSQGSGELFF. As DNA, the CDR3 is TGTGCCAGCAGCTCACAGGGGTCCGGGGAGCTGTTTTTT.